This T cell receptor beta chain comes out of a study of shared clonotypes between healthy human individuals. General study findings and limits: In having few donors, the study represented limited genetic and exposure-history diversity. Read depth was anticipated to influence clonotype sharing among donors.

Donors, healthy HIV-negative adults, lacked recent acute infections or vaccinations. TCRdb keeps only in-frame clones here, not all; method: immunoSEQ multiplex PCR. Counted here are 900,000 to 1,200,000 clones, around three quarters occurring once; the ten biggest clones make up 0.55% to 0.7%. Regarding this clone: No antigen is known for it.

The receptor comes from a young man in good health. Some clones in this sample may be carry-over from other donors' samples. Sample: memory CD4+ T cells from PBMCs. Subset of the sample: CD45RA-negative fraction.

The CDR3 coding sequence is TGTGCCAGCAGTTCTTTAACAGGGGCGAAGAACACTGAAGCTTTCTTT. Its protein product is CASSSLTGAKNTEAFF. J is TRBJ1-1 and V is TRBV27; 7 bases line up with TRBD1. J lost 1 base, V lost 4 bases, and 9 bases had no gene match. The germline V gene encodes CDR1 MNHEY and CDR2 SMNVEV (reference sequence). The CDR3 extends over 16 amino acids.